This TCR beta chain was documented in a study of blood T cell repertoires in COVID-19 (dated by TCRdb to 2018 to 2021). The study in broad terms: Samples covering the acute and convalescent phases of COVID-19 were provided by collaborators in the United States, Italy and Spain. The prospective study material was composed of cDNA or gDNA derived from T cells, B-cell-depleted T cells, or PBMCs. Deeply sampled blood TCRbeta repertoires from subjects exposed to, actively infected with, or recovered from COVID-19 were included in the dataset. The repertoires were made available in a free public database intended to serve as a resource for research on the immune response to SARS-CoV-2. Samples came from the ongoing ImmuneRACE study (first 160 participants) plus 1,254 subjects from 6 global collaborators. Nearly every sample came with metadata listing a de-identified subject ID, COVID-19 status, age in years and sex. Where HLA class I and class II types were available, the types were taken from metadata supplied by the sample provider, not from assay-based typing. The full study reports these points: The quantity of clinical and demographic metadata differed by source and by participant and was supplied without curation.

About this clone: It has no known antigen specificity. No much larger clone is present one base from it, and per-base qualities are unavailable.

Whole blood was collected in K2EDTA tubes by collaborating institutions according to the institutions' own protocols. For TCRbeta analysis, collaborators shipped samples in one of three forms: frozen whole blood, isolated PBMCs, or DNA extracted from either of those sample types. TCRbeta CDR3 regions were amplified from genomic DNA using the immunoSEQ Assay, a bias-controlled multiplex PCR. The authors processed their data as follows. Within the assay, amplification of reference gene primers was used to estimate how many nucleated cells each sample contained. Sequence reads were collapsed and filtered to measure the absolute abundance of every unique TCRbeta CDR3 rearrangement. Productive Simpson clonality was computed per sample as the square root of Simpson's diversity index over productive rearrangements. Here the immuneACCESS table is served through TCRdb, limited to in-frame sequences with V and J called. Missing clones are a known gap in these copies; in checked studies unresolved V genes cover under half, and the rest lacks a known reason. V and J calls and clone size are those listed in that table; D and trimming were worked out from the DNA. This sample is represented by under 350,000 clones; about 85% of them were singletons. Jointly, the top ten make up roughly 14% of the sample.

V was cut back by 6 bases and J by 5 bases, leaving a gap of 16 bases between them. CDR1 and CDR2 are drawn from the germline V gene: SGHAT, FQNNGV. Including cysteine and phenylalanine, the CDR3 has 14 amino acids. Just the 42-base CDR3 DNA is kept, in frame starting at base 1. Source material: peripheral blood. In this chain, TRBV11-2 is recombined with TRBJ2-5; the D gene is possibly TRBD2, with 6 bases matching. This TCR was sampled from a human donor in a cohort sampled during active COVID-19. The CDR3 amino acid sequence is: CASRPGLRGETQYF. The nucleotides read TGTGCCAGCAGGCCGGGACTCCGGGGGGAGACCCAGTACTTC.